The clone carrying this T cell receptor (beta chain) appeared a single time. Repertoires were generated with immunoSEQ multiplex PCR, while TCRdb's copy carries only in-frame clones and drops some. The data show over 130,000 clones, under 90% seen once. The germline gives CDR1 LGHNA, CDR2 YSLEER. V lost 6 bases to trimming and J lost 0 bases, with 11 bases between them. CDR3 size: 14 residues. The data derive from a study of blood T cell repertoires in COVID-19. The chain uses TRBV4-3 and TRBJ1-2; D gene ambiguous. This TCR was recovered from a man in his forties or fifties in a cohort exposed to, infected with or recovered from COVID-19 (not recorded which). The sample comprised PBMCs or T cells enriched from blood (not recorded which). This CDR3 reads CASREVGANYGYTF. CDR3 nucleotides: TGCGCCAGCAGAGAAGTGGGAGCTAACTATGGCTACACCTTC.